This record concerns one T cell receptor beta chain sequence. In the original analysis: The assay estimated nucleated cells by amplifying reference gene primers. Profiled with immunoSEQ multiplex PCR; TCRdb holds only in-frame clones, not every one. The D gene and trimming were derived from the DNA, and the V and J assignments and clone size from that table. Of over 45,000 clones listed, approximately 84% are singletons. This sample is part of a study of blood T cell repertoires in COVID-19. Turning to the study itself: Samples representing acute and convalescent COVID-19 were sourced from the United States, Italy and Spain. T cells, B-cell-depleted T cells, or PBMCs supplied cDNA or gDNA.

Looked up from germline, CDR1 is MDHEN and CDR2 is SYDVKM. The germline V and J ends were trimmed by 1 base and 2 bases, with 15 bases remaining between them. CDR3 length equals 17 residues. The sequence was collected from a man in his 70s with active COVID-19. Sequenced material: peripheral blood. The chain is built from TRBV28 and TRBJ2-4; D is perhaps TRBD2 (5 bases). Here the CDR3 DNA reads TGTGCCAGCAGTTTATTTGGCCTACGGAGGACCAAAAACATTCAGTACTTC. Its protein is CASSLFGLRRTKNIQYF.